The 27 T cell receptor beta chains presented below share a single source sample, sequenced in a study of blood T cell repertoires in COVID-19. This table comes from immunoSEQ multiplex PCR, and its TCRdb copy is limited to in-frame clones, with some not included. The table includes roughly 40,000 clones, approximately 88% detected once. Sequenced: peripheral blood. All receptors come from a woman in her seventies with acute or convalescent COVID-19.

The J gene is TRBJ2-1, the V gene TRBV2; 12 nucleotides match TRBD2. The CDR3 totals 14 residues. Germline V gives CDR1 SNHLY, CDR2 FYNNEI. The V gene end was trimmed by 6 bases and the J gene end by 9 bases; junction bases not matched to a gene: 6. CDR3 loop: CASRRTSGVREQFF. CDR3 in DNA: TGTGCCAGCAGACGGACTAGCGGGGTGCGTGAGCAGTTCTTC. The full variable domain, completed using reference TRBV2 and TRBJ2-1, is EPEVTQTPSHQVTQMGQEVILRCVPISNHLYFYWYRQILGQKVEFLVSFYNNEISEKSEIFDDQFSVERPDGSNFTLKIRSTKLEDSAMYFCASRRTSGVREQFFGPGTRLTVL.

V gene TRBV4-3 combines with J gene TRBJ2-2; D gene ambiguous. V shed 4 bases and J shed 1 base, with 7 bases lying between them. The CDR3 has 14 amino acids. Germline V gene sequence: CDR1 LGHNA, CDR2 YSLEER. The CDR3 protein is CASSRNRNTGELFF. The CDR3 coding sequence is TGCGCCAGCAGCCGCAACAGGAACACCGGGGAGCTGTTTTTT.

This clone was seen only once. The chain has TRBV7-3 and TRBJ2-7; D is perhaps TRBD1 (7 bases). V lost 2 bases and J 4 bases, leaving 18 bases between the germline ends. CDR1 and CDR2 from the germline V gene are SGHTA and FQGTGA. CDR3 length: 16 residues. The CDR3 nucleotides are TGTGCCAGCAGCTTACCGCGACAGGGAGGCAAGTACGAGCAGTACGTC. It yields the protein CASSLPRQGGKYEQYV.

This rearrangement joins TRBV5-1 to TRBJ2-7; D perhaps matches TRBD1 (6 bases). This CDR3 has 14 amino acids. Germline loops: CDR1 SGHRS, CDR2 YFSETQ. V was pared by 4 bases and J by 1 base, with 12 bases between. The chain's CDR3 is CASSREGESYEQYV. The CDR3 bases are TGCGCCAGCAGCCGTGAGGGGGAATCCTACGAGCAGTACGTC.

The V gene is TRBV6-5, the J gene TRBJ1-4; D not resolved. Trimming stripped 6 bases from V and 7 bases from J, with 12 bases between. The CDR3 runs to 13 residues. CDR1 is MNHEY and CDR2 is SVGAGI in the germline V gene. The DNA for the CDR3 is TGTGCCAGCAGAGGCAGGCCCAGTGAAAAACTGTTTTTT. Translated, it gives CASRGRPSEKLFF.

The V call is TRBV7-9, the J call TRBJ1-1; perhaps TRBD1 as D (6 bases). This CDR3 is built from 15 residues. Trimming stripped 2 bases from V and 4 bases from J, with 14 bases between. CDR1 and CDR2 from the germline V gene are SEHNR and FQNEAQ (reference sequence). The CDR3 here is CASSLPTGWRTEAFF. The CDR3 coding sequence is TGTGCCAGCAGCTTACCCACAGGGTGGCGCACTGAAGCTTTCTTT.

The sample holds a few counts of this clone. The chain combines TRBV7-2 with TRBJ2-5; 8 nucleotides line up with TRBD2. The CDR3 spans 15 residues. Trimming took 0 bases from V and 6 from J; bases not matched to a gene: 6. CDR1 is SGHTA, CDR2 FQGNSA, per germline. CDR3 region: CASSLASGVQQTQYF. The CDR3 DNA reads as TGTGCCAGCAGCTTAGCTAGCGGGGTACAACAGACCCAGTACTTC.

In DNA form, the CDR3 reads TGTGCCAGCAGCTTAGCCGGGTTGACAGGGACCCTCCACTTT. It encodes CASSLAGLTGTLHF. The chain recombines TRBV7-2 with TRBJ1-6; 7 bases agree with TRBD1. J gave up 14 bases and V 0 bases, and 7 bases lay outside the gene matches. The CDR3 has 14 residues. Germline loops: CDR1 SGHTA, CDR2 FQGNSA.

V usage is TRBV3-1 (or the pseudogene TRBV3-2) and J usage is TRBJ1-1; D is unresolved. The CDR3 is 14 residues long. V lost 0 bases, J lost 10 bases, and 15 bases lay in between. Looked up from germline, CDR1 is LGHDT and CDR2 is YNNKEL (reference sequence). The CDR3 nucleotides are TGTGCCAGCAGCCAAGATGCCGAGGTTTCGGGAGCTTTCTTT. Residues: CASSQDAEVSGAFF.

The CDR3 nucleotides are TGTGCCTGGAGGGCCGGCGGGAAGGATAATTCACCCCTCCACTTT. Amino acids: CAWRAGGKDNSPLHF. The genes are TRBV30 and TRBJ1-6, with D unclear. CDR1 GTSNPN and CDR2 SVGIG come from the germline V gene (reference sequence). The length of the CDR3 is 15 residues. The germline V and J ends were trimmed by 3 bases and 5 bases, with 14 bases remaining between them.

This clone showed up just once. The chain has TRBV2 and TRBJ2-5; 8 nucleotides line up with TRBD2. Germline CDR1 reads SNHLY; CDR2 reads FYNNEI. The trim removed 9 bases at V and 2 bases at J, leaving 5 bases unmatched. This CDR3 spans 13 amino acids. CDR3 bases: TGTGCCAGTAATCAGCGGGAGCAAGAGACCCAGTACTTC. Translation gives CASNQREQETQYF.

The rearrangement links TRBV10-3 to TRBJ1-1; D perhaps matches TRBD1 (5 bases). CDR1 is ENHRY, CDR2 SYGVKD, per germline. The CDR3 length is 13 residues. Trimming shortened V by 7 bases and J by 0 bases, and 9 bases separated the two germline ends. The CDR3 sequence: CAITRTLNTEAFF. The CDR3, as DNA: TGTGCCATCACGAGGACACTGAACACTGAAGCTTTCTTT.

This chain links TRBV6-5 with TRBJ1-2, with TRBD1 matching over 7 bases. CDR1 MNHEY and CDR2 SVGAGI come from the germline V gene. This CDR3 has 14 amino acids. V lost 6 bases, J lost 3 bases, and 7 bases stayed unmatched. The CDR3 here is CASRGQFGDYGYTF. CDR3 DNA: TGTGCCAGCAGGGGACAGTTTGGGGACTATGGCTACACCTTC.

This clone has more than one count but fewer than ten. The rearrangement links TRBV14 to TRBJ2-3; D is unresolved. Germline CDR1 SGHDN, CDR2 FVKESK. V dropped 4 bases and J dropped 5 bases, with 10 bases sitting between them. The CDR3 is made up of 13 amino acids. CDR3 region: CASSPRMGDTQYF. The CDR3 DNA reads as TGTGCCAGCAGCCCCAGGATGGGAGATACGCAGTATTTT. The complete variable domain, with remaining parts taken from reference TRBV14 and TRBJ2-3, reads EAGVTQFPSHSVIEKGQTVTLRCDPISGHDNLYWYRRVMGKEIKFLLHFVKESKQDESGMPNNRFLAERTGGTYSTLKVQPAELEDSGVYFCASSPRMGDTQYFGPGTRLTVL.

The table lists this clone with a few counts. The rearrangement uses TRBV5-1 and TRBJ1-2; 10 nucleotides agree with TRBD1. Per the germline V gene, CDR1 is SGHRS and CDR2 is YFSETQ. V was pared by 4 bases and J by 8 bases, with 8 bases of the junction left unmatched. The length of the CDR3 is 14 residues. This CDR3 reads CASSPGTGVLGYTF. CDR3 DNA: TGCGCCAGCAGCCCCGGGACAGGGGTATTGGGCTACACCTTC.

The chain carries TRBV11-3 and TRBJ1-4; maybe TRBD1 (6 bases). Deletions cut 4 bases from V and 6 bases from J, with 15 bases between. This CDR3 contains 15 residues. Germline V gives CDR1 SGHNT, CDR2 YENEEA. CDR3 bases: TGTGCCAGCAGCTACACGGACAGTGGGCATGAAAAACTGTTTTTT. Protein product: CASSYTDSGHEKLFF.

This chain uses TRBV19 with TRBJ1-2; D is undetermined. This CDR3 is built from 13 residues. V was clipped by 3 bases and J by 5 bases, with 10 bases between them. Germline V lookup: CDR1 LNHDA, CDR2 SQIVND (reference sequence). The CDR3 DNA follows: TGTGCCAGTAGTATGCAGGCAGTTTATGGCTACACCTTC. As protein: CASSMQAVYGYTF.

This clone was seen only once. V gene TRBV10-3 combines with J gene TRBJ2-3; D perhaps matches TRBD2 (5 bases). There are 13 residues in the CDR3. V shed 6 bases and J shed 2 bases, with 9 bases lying between them. Germline V lookup: CDR1 ENHRY, CDR2 SYGVKD. CDR3 bases: TGTGCCATCAGACTCGGGGACACAGATACGCAGTATTTT. It is translated as CAIRLGDTDTQYF.

This clone was seen once. The rearrangement joins TRBV19 to TRBJ2-1; 13 bases align to TRBD2. This CDR3 region has 15 residues. V shed 5 bases, J shed 9 bases, and the junction held 7 bases outside the gene matches. Germline CDR1 LNHDA, CDR2 SQIVND (reference sequence). The CDR3 nucleotides are TGTGCCAGTAGTCCACTAGCGGGGGGGAAAGTTGAGCAGTTCTTC. Protein: CASSPLAGGKVEQFF.

The genes are TRBV7-8 and TRBJ2-2; D unresolved. The CDR3 contains 16 residues. Deletions cut 7 bases from V and 0 bases from J, with 15 bases between. Germline values: CDR1 SGHVS, CDR2 FQNEAQ. CDR3 coding DNA: TGTGCCAGCATCCTCGGTGGCGGAACGAACACCGGGGAGCTGTTTTTT. It specifies CASILGGGTNTGELFF.

This chain uses TRBV2 with TRBJ2-2; no definite D call. Trimming took 8 bases from V and 3 from J, leaving 4 bases between them. This CDR3 contains 11 residues. Per the germline V gene, CDR1 is SNHLY and CDR2 is FYNNEI. CDR3 sequence: CASEYTGELFF. Here the CDR3 DNA reads TGTGCCAGCGAGTACACCGGGGAGCTGTTTTTT.

This clone has just a few counts. The chain recombines TRBV12-3 or TRBV12-4 with TRBJ1-1, with a tentative D call TRBD1 (5 bases). The V and J ends lost 6 bases and 9 bases respectively, with 11 bases between them. The CDR3 is 11 amino acids. As DNA, the CDR3 is TGTGCCAGCAGCAGCAGGGTAAAAGCTTTCTTT. Translating it yields CASSSRVKAFF.

The rearrangement uses TRBV27 and TRBJ2-7, with TRBD1 as a possible D gene (6 bases). Germline assignment: CDR1 MNHEY and CDR2 SMNVEV (reference sequence). The CDR3 extends over 14 amino acids. V was cut by 3 bases and J by 5 bases, with 14 bases left in between. The CDR3 spells CASSLLRGRDEQYV. The CDR3 nucleotides read TGTGCCAGCAGTTTGCTCAGGGGAAGGGACGAGCAGTACGTC.

The chain recombines TRBV29-1 with TRBJ1-2; 9 bases align to TRBD1. Germline V gene lookup returns CDR1 SQVTM and CDR2 ANQGSEA. This CDR3 region has 13 residues. V was clipped by 7 bases and J by 2 bases; unmatched bases: 5. This chain's CDR3 is CSGSGTGNYGYTF. As DNA, the CDR3 is TGCAGCGGATCCGGGACAGGGAACTATGGCTACACCTTC.

The genes are TRBV4-3 and TRBJ2-1, with 8 positions matching TRBD2. The V gene's germline CDR1 is LGHNA and CDR2 YSLEER. There are 16 residues in the CDR3. Germline trimming cut 1 base from V and 5 bases from J; bases unmatched to any gene: 7. The CDR3 region has the DNA TGCGCCAGCAGCCAAGTAGGCGGGGGGTTAAACAATGAGCAGTTCTTC. Its translation: CASSQVGGGLNNEQFF.

The chain is built from TRBV30 and TRBJ2-1; tentative D call: TRBD1 (6 bases). V was clipped by 2 bases and J by 0 bases, with 8 bases between them. This CDR3 has 14 residues. The germline V gene encodes CDR1 GTSNPN and CDR2 SVGIG (reference sequence). CDR3 nucleotides: TGTGCCTGGAGTCAAGGGGGCTCCTACAATGAGCAGTTCTTC. Amino acids: CAWSQGGSYNEQFF.

V usage is TRBV12-3 or TRBV12-4 and J usage is TRBJ2-7, with a possible D match to TRBD2 (5 bases). The CDR3 totals 12 residues. The V and J ends lost 4 bases and 1 base respectively, with 5 bases between them. The CDR3 sequence is CASSSGSYEQYV. The DNA of the CDR3 is TGTGCCAGCAGTTCGGGGTCCTACGAGCAGTACGTC.